The 16 T cell receptor beta chains given below trace back to one sample, sequenced in a study of blood T cell repertoires in COVID-19. Assay used: immunoSEQ multiplex PCR; TCRdb lists only in-frame clones, some missing. The sample has about 160,000 clones, about 92% seen once; the top ten hold roughly 4.8%. The sample taken for sequencing was peripheral blood. Receptor source: a man aged 30-40 years with COVID-19, enrolled during active disease.

The rearrangement uses TRBV10-3 and TRBJ2-3; unclear D gene. Trimming removed 6 bases at V and 4 bases at J, with 11 bases between. CDR3 length: 13 residues. Germline CDR1 and CDR2: ENHRY and SYGVKD. CDR3: CAISTTPADTQYF. In nucleotides, the CDR3 is TGTGCCATCAGCACTACGCCTGCAGATACGCAGTATTTT.

This clone was seen a single time. The rearrangement links TRBV3-1 (or the pseudogene TRBV3-2) to TRBJ2-2, with TRBD1 as a possible D gene (8 bases). Germline-derived CDR1 and CDR2 are LGHDT and YNNKEL (reference sequence). This CDR3 region has 15 residues. V lost 3 bases and J lost 6, with 14 bases in between. The CDR3 is CASSQDREGAGELFF. Here the CDR3 DNA reads TGTGCCAGCAGCCAGGACAGGGAGGGGGCCGGGGAGCTGTTTTTT.

The sample holds one count of this clone. The J gene is TRBJ1-1, the V gene TRBV7-3, with a possible D match to TRBD1 (6 bases). Trimming left V 5 bases short and J 4 bases short, with 14 bases between. The germline V gene has CDR1 SGHTA and CDR2 FQGTGA. The CDR3 runs to 14 residues. Here the CDR3 reads CASSQGGEATEAFF. The CDR3, as DNA: TGTGCCAGCAGCCAAGGGGGGGAGGCCACTGAAGCTTTCTTT.

The rearrangement uses TRBV9 and TRBJ1-4, with 8 positions matching TRBD1. CDR1 SGDLS and CDR2 YYNGEE come from the germline V gene. CDR3 size: 17 residues. The J segment lost 2 bases and the V segment lost 4 bases, leaving 10 bases of the junction unmatched. Written as DNA, the CDR3 is TGTGCCAGCAGCCCCAGGACAGGGCTTTTTACTAATGAAAAACTGTTTTTT. Translating gives CASSPRTGLFTNEKLFF.

This clone was seen only once. This chain links TRBV6-1 with TRBJ1-5; no firm D call. The V end lost 0 bases, the J end lost 7 bases, and 16 bases lay between the germline ends. Germline CDR1 is MNHNS and CDR2 is SASEGT. The CDR3 length is 16 residues. The CDR3 reads CASSEALRVPRQPQHF. The CDR3, as DNA: TGTGCCAGCAGTGAAGCGCTTCGGGTCCCGAGGCAGCCCCAGCATTTT.

CDR3 nucleotides: TGTGCCAGCAGCGTAGATCCGGAGGGCTATGGCTACACCTTC. Translation gives CASSVDPEGYGYTF. The V call is TRBV9, the J call TRBJ1-2, with D unclear. This CDR3 is 14 amino acids long. V lost 0 bases and J 4 bases, leaving 10 bases between the germline ends. From germline, CDR1 is SGDLS and CDR2 YYNGEE.

In this sample, this clone turned up a few times. This rearrangement joins TRBV13 to TRBJ1-3, with D unclear. The CDR3 extends over 15 amino acids. Germline-derived CDR1 and CDR2 are PRHDT and FYEKMQ (reference sequence). V lost 5 bases to trimming and J lost 2 bases, with 13 bases between them. CDR3 in amino acids: CASSPTTRTGNTIYF. DNA for the CDR3: TGTGCCAGCAGCCCCACAACGAGGACTGGAAACACCATATATTTT.

V is TRBV20-1 and J is TRBJ2-7; 7 bases fit TRBD1. Germline CDR1 is DFQATT and CDR2 is SNEGSKA (reference sequence). The J segment lost 2 bases and the V segment lost 3 bases, leaving 7 bases of the junction unmatched. CDR3 length equals 14 residues. CDR3: CSASPGTVTYEQYF. DNA of the CDR3: TGCAGTGCTAGTCCAGGGACAGTCACCTACGAGCAGTACTTC.

The V call is TRBV10-3, the J call TRBJ2-7; 9 bases agree with TRBD1. V shed 4 bases, J shed 2 bases, and the junction held 6 bases outside the gene matches. The germline CDR1 and CDR2 sequences are ENHRY and SYGVKD. The CDR3 has 15 residues. CDR3 in amino acids: CAISAGGTGPYEQYF. The CDR3 nucleotides are TGTGCCATCAGTGCAGGAGGGACAGGGCCCTACGAGCAGTACTTC.

The chain uses TRBV7-9 and TRBJ2-7; 7 bases agree with TRBD1. After removal of 5 bases from V and 3 bases from J, the junction contained 4 bases not matched to a gene. The CDR3 length is 13 residues. The germline gives CDR1 SEHNR, CDR2 FQNEAQ (reference sequence). CDR3 sequence (DNA): TGTGCCAGCAGCCCAACAGGGGACTACGAGCAGTACTTC. Encoded protein: CASSPTGDYEQYF.

This clone was counted a single time. The rearrangement joins TRBV21-1 to TRBJ2-7; TRBD1 was called by the table and not checked on the DNA. TRBV21-1 is a documented pseudogene. The CDR3 runs to 19 residues. The CDR3, as DNA: TGTGCCAGCAGCTTGAACCGGGACAGGGGCCAGGTATGTACCTACGAGCAGTACTTC. It is translated as CASSLNRDRGQVCTYEQYF.

The chain employs TRBV6-2 or TRBV6-3 and TRBJ2-3; TRBD2 matches at 11 bases. CDR1 is MNHEY and CDR2 is SVGEGT in the germline V gene. Trimming cost V 6 bases and J 0 bases; bases outside gene matches: 8. This CDR3 contains 17 residues. Written as DNA, the CDR3 is TGTGCCAGCAGCTCCGGGACTAGCGGATTTAGCACAGATACGCAGTATTTT. It is translated as CASSSGTSGFSTDTQYF.

V usage is TRBV19 and J usage is TRBJ1-5, with D uncertain. The V gene lost 5 bases and the J gene lost 0 bases, with 11 bases spanning the gap. Germline CDR1 and CDR2: LNHDA and SQIVND (reference sequence). The CDR3 covers 15 residues. CDR3 amino acids: CASSLTDYSNQPQHF. The CDR3 DNA is TGTGCCAGTAGTTTGACCGACTATAGCAATCAGCCCCAGCATTTT. The full variable domain, with the rest looked up from reference TRBV19 and TRBJ1-5, is DGGITQSPKYLFRKEGQNVTLSCEQNLNHDAMYWYRQDPGQGLRLIYYSQIVNDFQKGDIAEGYSVSREKKESFPLTVTSAQKNPTAFYLCASSLTDYSNQPQHFGDGTRLSIL.

The chain has TRBV4-3 and TRBJ1-2; possible D gene TRBD1, 5 bases. This CDR3 is 16 amino acids long. From germline, CDR1 is LGHNA and CDR2 YSLEER. V was clipped by 0 bases and J by 1 base, with 12 bases between them. In DNA, the CDR3 is TGCGCCAGCAGCCAAGATGGTGCAGGGAATAACTATGGCTACACCTTC. This sequence encodes CASSQDGAGNNYGYTF.

The rearrangement joins TRBV6-2 or TRBV6-3 to TRBJ2-5; a weak D match, TRBD2 (6 bases). Germline V gene lookup returns CDR1 MNHEY and CDR2 SVGEGT. V dropped 4 bases and J dropped 1 base, with 13 bases sitting between them. This CDR3 is 15 amino acids long. CDR3 protein: CASSFFRDFQETQYF. Written as DNA, the CDR3 is TGTGCCAGCAGTTTCTTCCGGGACTTCCAAGAGACCCAGTACTTC.

This rearrangement joins TRBV4-1 to TRBJ2-1; the match to TRBD2 covers 9 bases. This CDR3 is built from 20 residues. The germline CDR1 and CDR2 sequences are MGHRA and YSYEKL. Trimming removed 0 bases from V and 4 bases from J; junction bases left unmatched: 16. CDR3 region: CASSQDFWASGRGGYNEQFF. The CDR3 DNA reads as TGCGCCAGCAGCCAAGATTTTTGGGCTAGCGGGCGGGGGGGATACAATGAGCAGTTCTTC.